This TCR beta chain was sequenced for a study of ipilimumab plus nivolumab after autologous stem cell transplantation. The CDR3 has 12 amino acids. CDR1 SNHLY and CDR2 FYNNEI come from the germline V gene. V shed 2 bases and J shed 4 bases, with 3 bases lying between them. In this sample, this clone turned up a few times. Sequencing used immunoSEQ multiplex PCR; TCRdb keeps in-frame clones, though not all of them. Here the sample spans about 40,000 clones, almost 95% being singletons. The source was PBMCs, collected in a trial of ipilimumab plus nivolumab as post-transplant consolidation. This sequence joins TRBV2 and TRBJ1-3; no reliable D call. The sequence derives from a male donor with multiple myeloma. The CDR3: CASSEMGNTIYF. CDR3 nucleotides: TGTGCCAGCAGTGAAATGGGAAACACCATATATTTT.